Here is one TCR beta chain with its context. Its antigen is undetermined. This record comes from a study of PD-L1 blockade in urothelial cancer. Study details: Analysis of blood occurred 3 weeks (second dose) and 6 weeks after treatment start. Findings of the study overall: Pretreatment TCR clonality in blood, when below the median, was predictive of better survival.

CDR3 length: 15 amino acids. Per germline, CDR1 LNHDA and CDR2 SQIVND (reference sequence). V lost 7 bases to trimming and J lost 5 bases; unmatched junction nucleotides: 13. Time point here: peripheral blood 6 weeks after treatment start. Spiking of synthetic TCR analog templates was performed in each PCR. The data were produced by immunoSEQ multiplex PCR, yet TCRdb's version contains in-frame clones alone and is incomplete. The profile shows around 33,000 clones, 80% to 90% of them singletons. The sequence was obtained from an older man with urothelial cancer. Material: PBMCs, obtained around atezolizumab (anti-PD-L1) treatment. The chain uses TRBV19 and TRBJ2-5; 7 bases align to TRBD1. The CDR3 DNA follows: TGTGCCAGTACCCTAGGGGGCCTTATGGGGGAGACCCAGTACTTC. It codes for CASTLGGLMGETQYF.